The 27 T cell receptor beta chains below all came from one sample that was sequenced in a study of blood T cell repertoires in COVID-19. The method was immunoSEQ multiplex PCR; TCRdb's version includes in-frame clones alone and lacks a portion of them. The sample includes almost 90,000 clones, around 91% of them seen just once. The material sequenced was peripheral blood. These TCRs come from a man younger than 35 with COVID-19, enrolled during active disease.

Comment on this clone: One end of the junction is discordant with germline, which a read error may explain. The CDR3, as DNA: TGTGCCTGGATGGGGGATGGGAGGGAAGGTGAAAAACTGCTTTTT. Amino acids: CAWMGDGREGEKLLF. The rearrangement joins TRBV30 to TRBJ1-4, with a tentative D call TRBD1 (5 bases). The CDR3 spans 15 residues. CDR1 and CDR2 (germline): GTSNPN, SVGIG (reference sequence).

Details on this clone: At one end the junction does not follow the germline gene, possibly because of a read error. The J gene is TRBJ1-4, the V gene TRBV3-1 (or the pseudogene TRBV3-2); 7 bases agree with TRBD1. This CDR3 has 15 amino acids. Germline loops: CDR1 LGHDT, CDR2 YNNKEL (reference sequence). In DNA, the CDR3 is TGTGCCAGCAGCCAATGGGGGACAGAAAGTGAAAAACTGCTTTTT. The encoded protein is CASSQWGTESEKLLF.

This clone came up once. This sequence joins TRBV7-6 and TRBJ2-1; 10 bases are a match to TRBD2. Trimming cost V 5 bases and J 8 bases; bases outside gene matches: 9. Germline V lookup: CDR1 SGHVS, CDR2 FNYEAQ. The CDR3 has 15 amino acids. The CDR3 DNA reads as TGTGCCAGCAGCGCTGGGACTAGCGCAAACGATGAGCAGTTCTTC. It yields the protein CASSAGTSANDEQFF.

CDR3: CASRGLAGHEQYF. Written as DNA, the CDR3 is TGTGCCAGTAGAGGCCTAGCAGGACACGAGCAGTACTTC. The chain employs TRBV19 and TRBJ2-7; perhaps TRBD2 as D (5 bases). Trimming took off 6 bases at V and 5 bases at J, with 14 bases between the two ends. CDR1 LNHDA and CDR2 SQIVND come from the germline V gene (reference sequence). The CDR3 consists of 13 residues.

The V and J genes are TRBV2 and TRBJ2-2, with 7 bases matching TRBD2. Losses at the gene ends were 7 bases for V and 1 base for J; bases not matched to a gene: 3. Germline CDR1 and CDR2: SNHLY and FYNNEI. The CDR3 extends over 14 amino acids. The CDR3 region has the DNA TGTGCCAGCAACCGGGAGGAGAACACCGGGGAGCTGTTTTTT. Encoded protein: CASNREENTGELFF.

This sequence joins TRBV19 and TRBJ2-1; a weak D match, TRBD2 (7 bases). V lost 3 bases and J 2 bases, leaving 11 bases between the germline ends. This CDR3 contains 15 residues. Germline-derived CDR1 and CDR2 are LNHDA and SQIVND (reference sequence). The CDR3 nucleotides are TGTGCCAGTAGTATTTTAGGGGGGGCCTACAATGAGCAGTTCTTC. Residues: CASSILGGAYNEQFF.

The chain uses TRBV29-1 and TRBJ2-7, with D possibly being TRBD2 (6 bases). The CDR3 runs to 13 residues. The germline V gene encodes CDR1 SQVTM and CDR2 ANQGSEA. V lost 5 bases to trimming and J lost 0 bases, with 11 bases between them. CDR3 protein: CSVRDWSSYEQYF. The CDR3 nucleotides are TGCAGCGTTCGGGACTGGAGCTCCTACGAGCAGTACTTC.

Only a few counts were recorded for this clone. The chain recombines TRBV5-5 with TRBJ2-2; D is undetermined. V was clipped by 2 bases and J by 6 bases, with 8 bases between them. Germline CDR1 is SGHKS and CDR2 is YYEKEE (reference sequence). This CDR3 spans 13 amino acids. DNA of the CDR3: TGTGCCAGCAGCTTCGTAATGTCCGGGGAGCTGTTTTTT. Amino acids: CASSFVMSGELFF. Supplemented by reference TRBV5-5 and TRBJ2-2, the full variable domain reads DAGVTQSPTHLIKTRGQQVTLRCSPISGHKSVSWYQQVLGQGPQFIFQYYEKEERGRGNFPDRFSARQFPNYSSELNVNALLLGDSALYLCASSFVMSGELFFGEGSRLTVL.

In this sample, this clone turned up once. An end of the junction does not agree with germline; a read error may underlie this. The rearrangement uses TRBV6-2 or TRBV6-3 and TRBJ1-4, with 10 bases fitting TRBD1. The CDR3 spans 18 residues. Germline V gene lookup returns CDR1 MNHEY and CDR2 SVGEGT. Here the CDR3 reads CASSYARDRGLANEKLLF. The CDR3 DNA reads TGTGCCAGCAGTTATGCACGGGACAGGGGTCTCGCCAATGAAAAACTGCTTTTT.

V and J are TRBV6-5 and TRBJ1-2, with D perhaps matching TRBD1 (5 bases). V shed 2 bases and J shed 5 bases, with 12 bases lying between them. CDR1 MNHEY and CDR2 SVGAGI come from the germline V gene. This CDR3 has 14 amino acids. Written as DNA, the CDR3 is TGTGCCAGCAGTTACGGGCAGGGCCTGTATGGCTACACCTTC. It specifies CASSYGQGLYGYTF.

The gene calls are TRBV7-3 and TRBJ2-1; TRBD2 agrees at 7 bases. V lost 2 bases to trimming and J lost 8 bases; unmatched junction nucleotides: 18. CDR3 length equals 18 residues. Germline assignment: CDR1 SGHTA and CDR2 FQGTGA. CDR3 region: CASSLGPPGGRRGDEQFF. Written as DNA, the CDR3 is TGTGCCAGCAGCTTAGGCCCCCCCGGCGGGAGACGTGGTGATGAGCAGTTCTTC.

The rearrangement uses TRBV27 and TRBJ1-1, with 9 bases matching TRBD1. Trimming cost V 5 bases and J 5 bases; bases outside gene matches: 12. CDR1 and CDR2 from the germline V gene are MNHEY and SMNVEV (reference sequence). There are 16 residues in the CDR3. The CDR3 protein is CASSPSGTGRGTEAFF. In DNA form, the CDR3 reads TGTGCCAGCAGTCCCTCCGGGACAGGGAGGGGGACTGAAGCTTTCTTT.

This chain joins TRBV7-3 and TRBJ2-3; D gene unclear. This CDR3 is built from 14 residues. With 1 base removed from V and 0 bases from J, the gap between germline ends came to 5 bases. Germline V gene sequence: CDR1 SGHTA, CDR2 FQGTGA. The CDR3 reads CASSLSSSTDTQYF. CDR3 nucleotides: TGTGCCAGCAGCTTAAGCAGTAGCACAGATACGCAGTATTTT.

The chain links TRBV11-2 to TRBJ1-1; 9 bases match TRBD1. CDR3 size: 12 residues. The J segment lost 6 bases and the V segment lost 10 bases, leaving 6 bases of the junction unmatched. Germline V CDR1 and CDR2: SGHAT, FQNNGV. The CDR3 reads CAMGDREAEAFF. The CDR3 DNA is TGTGCCATGGGGGACAGGGAAGCTGAAGCTTTCTTT. The full variable domain, in which reference TRBV11-2 and TRBJ1-1 provide the parts outside the CDR3, is EAGVAQSPRYKIIEKRQSVAFWCNPISGHATLYWYQQILGQGPKLLIQFQNNGVVDDSQLPKDRFSAERLKGVDSTLKIQPAKLEDSAVYLCAMGDREAEAFFGQGTRLTVV.

This sequence joins TRBV19 and TRBJ2-3; unclear D gene. Germline-derived CDR1 and CDR2 are LNHDA and SQIVND (reference sequence). CDR3 length: 14 residues. V lost 0 bases, J lost 7 bases, and 11 bases lay in between. CDR3 DNA sequence: TGTGCCAGTAGTATAGATCCGAGTGGTTATACGCAGTATTTT. Translation: CASSIDPSGYTQYF.

The chain couples TRBV10-3 to TRBJ1-2; 8 positions agree with TRBD1. V was pared by 0 bases and J by 4 bases, with 4 bases of the junction left unmatched. This CDR3 comprises 15 residues. Germline V gene lookup returns CDR1 ENHRY and CDR2 SYGVKD. The CDR3 DNA reads TGTGCCATCAGTGAGTCGGCAGGGGGCGGCTATGGCTACACCTTC. Protein product: CAISESAGGGYGYTF.

The rearrangement uses TRBV10-3 and TRBJ2-2; 10 bases match TRBD2. With 5 bases clipped from V and 3 bases from J, the junction kept 6 bases outside the gene matches. The CDR3 sequence is 16 residues long. Germline CDR1 is ENHRY and CDR2 is SYGVKD. Written as DNA, the CDR3 is TGTGCCATCAGTATTCGAGCGGGAGGGGACACCGGGGAGCTGTTTTTT. Encoded protein: CAISIRAGGDTGELFF.

The chain carries TRBV28 and TRBJ2-1; 8 bases agree with TRBD1. V shed 1 base and J 6 bases; nucleotides not matched to a gene: 2. CDR1 MDHEN and CDR2 SYDVKM come from the germline V gene. The CDR3 extends over 14 amino acids. This CDR3 reads CASSLFRGLNEQFF. CDR3 bases: TGTGCCAGCAGTTTATTCAGGGGGCTCAATGAGCAGTTCTTC.

The V call is TRBV4-1, the J call TRBJ2-3; 9 nucleotides match TRBD2. This CDR3 has 15 residues. Germline assignment: CDR1 MGHRA and CDR2 YSYEKL. After removal of 4 bases from V and 2 bases from J, the junction contained 4 bases not matched to a gene. This CDR3 reads CASSRASGITDTQYF. CDR3 nucleotide sequence: TGCGCCAGCAGCCGAGCTAGCGGGATCACAGATACGCAGTATTTT.

The CDR3, as DNA: TGTGCCAGCGGAAAGACAGGGCCTTCCTACGAGCAGTACTTC. Its protein is CASGKTGPSYEQYF. This chain links TRBV18 with TRBJ2-7, with TRBD1 matching 7 bases. With V trimmed by 8 bases and J by 1 base, 8 bases remained unmatched. Germline V CDR1 and CDR2: KGHSH, LQKENI. This CDR3 spans 14 amino acids.

The gene calls are TRBV6-2 or TRBV6-3 and TRBJ1-5; D not resolved. V shed 7 bases and J shed 1 base, with 11 bases lying between them. The V gene's germline CDR1 is MNHEY and CDR2 SVGEGT. The CDR3 runs to 14 residues. The CDR3: CASTPGSSNQPQHF. The DNA for the CDR3 is TGTGCCAGCACCCCCGGGTCGAGCAATCAGCCCCAGCATTTT.

CDR3: CATSDRQENSYNEQFF. The CDR3 bases are TGTGCCACCAGTGACAGACAGGAAAATTCCTACAATGAGCAGTTCTTC. The V gene is TRBV24-1, the J gene TRBJ2-1; tentatively, D is TRBD1 (6 bases). V lost 4 bases and J lost 1, with 13 bases in between. Germline loops: CDR1 KGHDR, CDR2 SFDVKD. The CDR3 is made up of 16 amino acids.

The rearrangement links TRBV10-3 to TRBJ2-3, with 12 bases aligning to TRBD2. There are 14 residues in the CDR3. Germline loops: CDR1 ENHRY, CDR2 SYGVKD. The ends lost 10 bases at V and 2 bases at J; junction bases unmatched: 4. CDR3 coding DNA: TGTGCCACCGGACTAGCGGGACCCACAGATACGCAGTATTTT. Amino acid sequence: CATGLAGPTDTQYF.

V usage is TRBV7-2 and J usage is TRBJ2-7, with 9 bases identical to TRBD1. This CDR3 spans 15 amino acids. Germline assignment: CDR1 SGHTA and CDR2 FQGNSA. V shed 1 base, J shed 5 bases, and the junction held 6 bases outside the gene matches. CDR3 in DNA: TGTGCCAGCAGCTTAGATCCGGGACAGGGCAACGAGCAGTACTTC. Encoded protein: CASSLDPGQGNEQYF.

The V gene is TRBV6-5, the J gene TRBJ1-6; tentatively, D is TRBD1 (5 bases). Trimming left V 5 bases short and J 5 bases short, with 10 bases between. This CDR3 is built from 14 residues. Germline-derived CDR1 and CDR2 are MNHEY and SVGAGI. The CDR3 region has the DNA TGTGCCAGCAGTCGGACACCTAATAATTCACCCCTCCACTTT. It specifies CASSRTPNNSPLHF.

This chain uses TRBV5-8 with TRBJ2-2; perhaps TRBD2 as D (6 bases). Per the germline V gene, CDR1 is SGHTS and CDR2 is YDEGEE. Trimming shortened V by 4 bases and J by 6 bases, and 16 bases separated the two germline ends. This CDR3 region has 15 residues. CDR3 sequence reads: CASSLNPGLPGELFF. Here the CDR3 DNA reads TGTGCCAGCAGCCTAAACCCGGGACTTCCCGGGGAGCTGTTTTTT.

This sequence joins TRBV5-1 and TRBJ1-5; D uncertain. Germline CDR1 reads SGHRS; CDR2 reads YFSETQ. This CDR3 has 15 residues. Trimming shortened V by 2 bases and J by 3 bases, and 12 bases separated the two germline ends. CDR3 region: CASSLYFGSNQPQHF. DNA of the CDR3: TGCGCCAGCAGCTTATACTTCGGGTCCAATCAGCCCCAGCATTTT.